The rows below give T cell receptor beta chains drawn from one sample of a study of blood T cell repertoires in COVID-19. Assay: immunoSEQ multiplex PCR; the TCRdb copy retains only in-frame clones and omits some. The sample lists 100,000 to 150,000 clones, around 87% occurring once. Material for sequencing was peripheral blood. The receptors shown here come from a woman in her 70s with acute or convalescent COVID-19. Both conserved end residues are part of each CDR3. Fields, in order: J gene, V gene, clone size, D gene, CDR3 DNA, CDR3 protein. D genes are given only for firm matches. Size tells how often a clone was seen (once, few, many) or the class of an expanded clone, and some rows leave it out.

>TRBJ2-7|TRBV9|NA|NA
TGTGCCAGCAGCGTAGATGGGGAGAGGGACGAGCAGTACTTC
CASSVDGERDEQYF
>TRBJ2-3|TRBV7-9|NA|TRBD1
TGTGCCAGCAGCTTATCGGGACAGAGCACAGATACGCAGTATTTT
CASSLSGQSTDTQYF
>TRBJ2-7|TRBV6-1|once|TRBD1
TGTGCCAGCAGTGAAGCGCTTCGGGATTTCGACAGGGACTACGAGCAGTACTTC
CASSEALRDFDRDYEQYF
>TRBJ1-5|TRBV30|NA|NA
TGTGCCTGGAGTGCCCGGGGGGCCCTCCCCCAGCCCCAGCATTTT
CAWSARGALPQPQHF
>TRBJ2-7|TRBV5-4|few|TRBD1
TGTGCCAGCAGCTCCGGACAGGGCCAATACGAGCAGTACTTC
CASSSGQGQYEQYF
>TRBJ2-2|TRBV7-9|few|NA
TGTGCCAGCGTCTCGGTCAGCCCAGGGGGGACCGGGGAGCTGTTTTTT
CASVSVSPGGTGELFF
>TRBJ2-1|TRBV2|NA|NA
TGTGCCAGCAGAGCTGATACCAATGAGCAGTTCTTC
CASRADTNEQFF
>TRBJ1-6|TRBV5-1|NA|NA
TGCGCCAGCAGCTACGTGTCGCGGGGGACTACACCCCTCCACTTT
CASSYVSRGTTPLHF
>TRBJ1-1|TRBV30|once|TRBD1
TGTGCCTGGAGACAGGGGCAAACTGAAGCTTTCTTT
CAWRQGQTEAFF
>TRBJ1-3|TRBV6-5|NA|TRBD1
TGTGCCAGCAGTTCACAGGGGACTGGAAACACCATATATTTT
CASSSQGTGNTIYF
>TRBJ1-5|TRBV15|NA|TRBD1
TGTGCCACCAGCATCGGGACAGGGAGGAACAATCAGCCCCAGCATTTT
CATSIGTGRNNQPQHF
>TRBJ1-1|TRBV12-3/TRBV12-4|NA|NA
TGTGCCAGCAGTTTTCGGGGGAACACTGAAGCTTTCTTT
CASSFRGNTEAFF
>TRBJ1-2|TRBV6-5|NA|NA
TGTGCCACGGAAGGGGTGGATGGCTACACCTTC
CATEGVDGYTF
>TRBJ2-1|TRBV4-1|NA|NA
TGCGCCAGCAGCCAAGATCGAAGCCTCTACAATGAGCAGTTCTTC
CASSQDRSLYNEQFF
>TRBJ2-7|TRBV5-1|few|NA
TGCGCCAGCAGCTATTGGGGCAGGGGATCCTACGAGCAGTACTTC
CASSYWGRGSYEQYF
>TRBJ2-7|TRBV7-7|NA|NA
TGTGCCAGCAGCTTTGCCCCCTCTCGGCGAGGGGGTCATTACGAGCAGTACTTC
CASSFAPSRRGGHYEQYF
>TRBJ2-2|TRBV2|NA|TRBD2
TGTGCCAGCAGTCTTAGCGGGGGTTACACCGGGGAGCTGTTTTTT
CASSLSGGYTGELFF
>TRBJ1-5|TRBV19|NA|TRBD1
TGTGCCAGTAGTATGGGGGCACAGGGGGGACAGCCCCAGCATTTT
CASSMGAQGGQPQHF
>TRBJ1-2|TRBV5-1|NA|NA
TGCGCCAGCAGCCCGGCTAGGCAGCTTCTCTATGGCTACACCTTC
CASSPARQLLYGYTF
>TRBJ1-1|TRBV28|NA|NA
TGTGCCAGCAGCTATGGGGGGGCGCTAGTTTCTGAAGCTTTCTTT
CASSYGGALVSEAFF
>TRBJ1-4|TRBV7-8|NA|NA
TGTGCCAGCAGCATCGGGTCCACTAATGAAAAACTGTTTTTT
CASSIGSTNEKLFF
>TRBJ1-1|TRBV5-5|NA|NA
TGTGCCAGCAGCTTGGTGGGAGAGGGGGACACTGAAGCTTTCTTT
CASSLVGEGDTEAFF
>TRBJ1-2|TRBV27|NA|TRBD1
TGTGCCAGCAGTCTAATTAAACTTCCCGGGACAGACAGGCGTGGCTACACCTTC
CASSLIKLPGTDRRGYTF
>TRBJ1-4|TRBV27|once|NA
TGTGCCAGCAGCTATGACCCCAGGAATGAAAAACTGTTTTTT
CASSYDPRNEKLFF
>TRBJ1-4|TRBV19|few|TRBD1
TGTGCCAGTAGTCCGACAGGGACAAATGAAAAACTGTTTTTT
CASSPTGTNEKLFF
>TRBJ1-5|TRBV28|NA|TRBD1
TGTGCCAGCAGCCGCGGGACAGGTCCCAATCAGCCCCAGCATTTT
CASSRGTGPNQPQHF
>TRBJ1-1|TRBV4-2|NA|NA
TGTGCCAGCAGCCAAGAGTGGAACGGGAGGTACACTGAAGCTTTCTTT
CASSQEWNGRYTEAFF
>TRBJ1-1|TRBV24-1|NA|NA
TGTGCCACCTCTTCCGCGCGAGCTGAAGCTTTCTTT
CATSSARAEAFF
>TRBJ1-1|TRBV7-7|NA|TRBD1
TGTGCCAGCAGCTTAGTAGGACAGGGATGGGACACTGAAGCTTTCTTT
CASSLVGQGWDTEAFF
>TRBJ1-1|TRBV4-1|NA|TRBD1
TGCGCCAGCAGCCAAGTCTTAGGGGGCTTGAACACTGAAGCTTTCTTT
CASSQVLGGLNTEAFF
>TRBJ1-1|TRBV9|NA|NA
TGTGCCAGCAGCGTAGTCGCTATGAACACTGAAGCTTTCTTT
CASSVVAMNTEAFF
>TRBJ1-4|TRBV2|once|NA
TGTGCCAGCAGTGACCGGAGGGGTTCGGGACTGTTTTTT
CASSDRRGSGLFF
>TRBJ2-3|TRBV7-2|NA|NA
TGTGCCAGCAGCAAGTGGGGGCCCGCAGATACGCAGTATTTT
CASSKWGPADTQYF
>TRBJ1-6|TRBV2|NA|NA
TGTGCCAGCAGAGTTCGGCAGGGCATTTCACCCCTCCACTTT
CASRVRQGISPLHF
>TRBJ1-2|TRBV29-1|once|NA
TGCAGCGTTGTATCCGGGGCTAACTATGGCTACACCTTC
CSVVSGANYGYTF
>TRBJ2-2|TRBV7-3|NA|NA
TGTGCCAGCAGCTTAAGCGCTCTAGCCGGGAACACCGGGGAGCTGTTTTTT
CASSLSALAGNTGELFF
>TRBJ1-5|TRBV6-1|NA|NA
TGTGCCAGCAGTGAAGCGGGTGGGGGGACGGCCCAGCATTTT
CASSEAGGGTAQHF
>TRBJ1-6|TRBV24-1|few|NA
TGTGCCACCAGTTCCAGGGCTGGTTCACCCCTCCACTTT
CATSSRAGSPLHF
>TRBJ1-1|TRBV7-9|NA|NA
TGTGCCAGCAGTGAGGAAGGAGTGAACACTGAAGCTTTCTTT
CASSEEGVNTEAFF
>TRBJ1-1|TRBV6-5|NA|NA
TGTGCCAGCAGCAACAGGGAGAACACTGAAGCTTTCTTT
CASSNRENTEAFF
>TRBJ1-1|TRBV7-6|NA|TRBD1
TGTGCCAGCAGCTTACGACTGACAGGGGGGATGAACACTGAAGCTTTCTTT
CASSLRLTGGMNTEAFF